This T cell receptor (beta chain) derives from a study of T cells in localized non-small cell lung cancer. General observations from the study: Longer overall survival associated with higher blood T cell density; shorter survival with higher adjacent-lung clonality. Because sequencing included only one region (of the tumor), heterogeneity remains possible. Appearance in adjacent lung was seen for a median around 60 of the top 100 tumor clones. There was higher T cell clonality in uninvolved adjacent lung than in tumor, and it was highest there.

Assay: immunoSEQ multiplex PCR; the TCRdb copy retains only in-frame clones and omits some. The sample carries 20,000 to 25,000 clones, more than 90% recorded once. As to this clone: Its antigen is still unknown.

This TCR derives from a man aged 40-75 years with stage III squamous cell lung carcinoma. This sample comprised peripheral blood, obtained before any cancer treatment.

The CDR3 sequence: CASRSTGGRNTIYF. The DNA for the CDR3 is TGTGCCAGCAGATCCACAGGGGGCAGAAACACCATATATTTT. The gene calls are TRBV6-6 and TRBJ1-3; TRBD1 matches 9 bases. The V segment lost 6 bases and the J segment 5 bases; nucleotides outside the gene matches: 5. The CDR3 covers 14 residues. Germline V gene data show CDR1 as MNHNY and CDR2 as SVGAGI (reference sequence).